The 20 T cell receptor beta chains reported below all come from one sample, sequenced in a study of memory CD4+ T cells and cytomegalovirus serostatus. Sequencing was performed with immunoSEQ multiplex PCR; in TCRdb, only in-frame clones are kept and a portion is missing. The sample shows nearly 60,000 clones, about 81% of them seen only once. The sort gate was single viable CD3+CD4+CD8-CD45RO+ cells for memory CD4+ T cells. The sample was memory CD4+ T cells from blood. The source is an adult in good health and CMV-seronegative.

Only one count was recorded for this clone. The V gene is TRBV15, the J gene TRBJ2-1, with D tentatively TRBD2 (5 bases). Trimming took off 0 bases at V and 9 bases at J, with 15 bases between the two ends. This CDR3 is 15 amino acids long. Germline V gene sequence: CDR1 LNHNV, CDR2 YYDKDF (reference sequence). The CDR3 DNA is TGTGCCACCAGCAGAGATCCCGGGGTCGGGCGTGAGCAGTTCTTC. Its translation: CATSRDPGVGREQFF.

V usage is TRBV19 and J usage is TRBJ1-2, with 7 bases lining up with TRBD1. With V trimmed by 3 bases and J by 4 bases, 5 bases remained unmatched. CDR1 and CDR2 from the germline V gene are LNHDA and SQIVND (reference sequence). This CDR3 comprises 14 residues. The CDR3 is CASSIGTEVYGYTF. The DNA for the CDR3 is TGTGCCAGTAGTATTGGGACAGAAGTCTATGGCTACACCTTC.

V gene TRBV5-5 combines with J gene TRBJ1-5, with unresolved D. Between the trimmed V and J ends, which lost 5 bases and 3 bases, there was a span of 12 bases. Germline CDR1 reads SGHKS; CDR2 reads YYEKEE (reference sequence). CDR3 length equals 14 residues. CDR3 region: CASSLSQSNQPQHF. The CDR3 DNA reads TGTGCCAGCAGTCTTTCACAGTCCAATCAGCCCCAGCATTTT.

The chain joins TRBV5-4 to TRBJ2-2; 7 nucleotides align to TRBD2. The ends lost 4 bases at V and 6 bases at J; junction bases unmatched: 12. The length of the CDR3 is 16 residues. Germline-derived CDR1 and CDR2 are SGHNT and YYREEE (reference sequence). The CDR3 loop reads CASSPVGGFSSGELFF. As DNA, the CDR3 is TGTGCCAGCAGCCCGGTGGGGGGGTTCAGTTCCGGGGAGCTGTTTTTT.

The J gene is TRBJ1-1, the V gene TRBV29-1; unclear D gene. The germline V gene encodes CDR1 SQVTM and CDR2 ANQGSEA. The CDR3 loop spans 13 amino acids. Trimming took 4 bases from V and 3 from J, leaving 12 bases between them. CDR3 nucleotides: TGCAGCGTTGGTAATCGTCAACACACTGAAGCTTTCTTT. Translated, it gives CSVGNRQHTEAFF.

This clone was seen a handful of times. The chain has TRBV7-9 and TRBJ2-7; 9 positions agree with TRBD1. The ends lost 5 bases at V and 5 bases at J; junction bases unmatched: 10. The CDR3 spans 15 residues. Germline-derived CDR1 and CDR2 are SEHNR and FQNEAQ (reference sequence). The CDR3 reads CASSLQQGAFDEQYF. The DNA for the CDR3 is TGTGCCAGCAGCCTGCAACAGGGGGCCTTTGACGAGCAGTACTTC.

The CDR3 DNA reads TGTGCCAGTAGTATCCAGGGTTTTATGGACACTGAAGCTTTCTTT. As protein: CASSIQGFMDTEAFF. The chain combines TRBV19 with TRBJ1-1; a weak D match, TRBD1 (5 bases). The CDR3 length is 15 residues. Per the germline V gene, CDR1 is LNHDA and CDR2 is SQIVND (reference sequence). Trimming removed 3 bases from V and 3 bases from J, with 14 bases in between.

CDR3 residues: CASMGRGVETQYF. Written as DNA, the CDR3 is TGTGCCAGTATGGGCAGGGGGGTGGAGACCCAGTACTTC. The chain has TRBV19 and TRBJ2-5; tentatively, D is TRBD1 (7 bases). The ends were cut back, 7 bases at V and 5 bases at J, with 14 bases in the middle. Germline V gene lookup returns CDR1 LNHDA and CDR2 SQIVND (reference sequence). This CDR3 region has 13 residues.

This clone was seen only once. The chain uses TRBV5-1 and TRBJ2-3, with a tentative D call TRBD1 (6 bases). The V end was cut by 1 base, the J end by 0 bases, with 9 bases between. CDR3 size: 15 residues. Germline CDR1 reads SGHRS; CDR2 reads YFSETQ. CDR3 sequence (DNA): TGCGCCAGCAGCTTGACAGGGATGAGCACAGATACGCAGTATTTT. Its protein product is CASSLTGMSTDTQYF.

The rearrangement uses TRBV4-1 and TRBJ2-3; D is possibly TRBD2 (6 bases). Germline-derived CDR1 and CDR2 are MGHRA and YSYEKL. V was cut by 0 bases and J by 4 bases, with 20 bases left in between. The CDR3 extends over 18 amino acids. The DNA for the CDR3 is TGCGCCAGCAGCCAAGAGGGTCCCAGGGAGGCTTTGCCAGATACGCAGTATTTT. Translating gives CASSQEGPREALPDTQYF.

The chain couples TRBV14 to TRBJ2-2; the D gene is possibly TRBD2 (6 bases). Germline-derived CDR1 and CDR2 are SGHDN and FVKESK. V was trimmed by 0 bases and J by 4 bases, leaving 15 bases between them. The CDR3 is 17 residues long. Written as DNA, the CDR3 is TGTGCCAGCAGCCAAGATTATGGAGGGCGAGGCACCGGGGAGCTGTTTTTT. Translation: CASSQDYGGRGTGELFF.

The chain is built from TRBV9 and TRBJ2-3; D not resolved. Trimming stripped 0 bases from V and 6 bases from J, with 8 bases between. The CDR3 spans 13 residues. Germline V gene sequence: CDR1 SGDLS, CDR2 YYNGEE. In nucleotides, the CDR3 is TGTGCCAGCAGCGTAGGTATGATGGATACGCAGTATTTT. Residues: CASSVGMMDTQYF.

The genes are TRBV18 and TRBJ1-1; D remains ambiguous. V was pared by 3 bases and J by 5 bases, with 7 bases between. The CDR3 runs to 12 residues. CDR1 is KGHSH and CDR2 is LQKENI in the germline V gene. The CDR3 DNA follows: TGTGCCAGCTCACCTCAGCCTACTGAAGCTTTCTTT. Amino acid sequence: CASSPQPTEAFF.

This clone has more than one count but fewer than ten. The rearrangement joins TRBV6-8 to TRBJ2-7; 10 bases agree with TRBD1. The CDR3 consists of 15 residues. With 8 bases clipped from V and 2 bases from J, the junction kept 9 bases outside the gene matches. The germline gives CDR1 MNHGY, CDR2 SAAAGT. CDR3 bases: TGTGCCAGCTTTCTTCCGGGACAGGGGCCCTACGAGCAGTACTTC. The encoded protein is CASFLPGQGPYEQYF.

The rearrangement uses TRBV2 and TRBJ1-5; TRBD1 matches at 8 bases. Germline CDR1 is SNHLY and CDR2 is FYNNEI. With V trimmed by 3 bases and J by 3 bases, 4 bases remained unmatched. This CDR3 spans 15 amino acids. CDR3 residues: CASSDRGQVNQPQHF. The DNA for the CDR3 is TGTGCCAGCAGTGATAGGGGACAGGTCAATCAGCCCCAGCATTTT. The entire variable domain, with the rest obtained from reference TRBV2 and TRBJ1-5, is as follows: EPEVTQTPSHQVTQMGQEVILRCVPISNHLYFYWYRQILGQKVEFLVSFYNNEISEKSEIFDDQFSVERPDGSNFTLKIRSTKLEDSAMYFCASSDRGQVNQPQHFGDGTRLSIL.

CDR3 sequence (DNA): TGCAGCGACTTGGGTTCGGGCACCTATGGCTACACCTTC. Its protein is CSDLGSGTYGYTF. V is TRBV29-1 and J is TRBJ1-2, with unresolved D. Per germline, CDR1 SQVTM and CDR2 ANQGSEA. The V and J ends lost 7 bases and 4 bases respectively, with 16 bases between them. CDR3 size: 13 residues.

This clone was picked up a small number of times. This CDR3 is also generated by other DNA sequences in the sample. The chain employs TRBV5-6 and TRBJ1-1, with D unresolved. CDR3 length: 13 residues. Germline V gene sequence: CDR1 SGHDT, CDR2 YYEEEE. V lost 0 bases and J 1 base, leaving 4 bases between the germline ends. CDR3: CASSLARNTEAFF. Written as DNA, the CDR3 is TGTGCCAGCAGCTTGGCAAGGAACACTGAAGCTTTCTTT.

DNA for the CDR3: TGTGCCAGCAGTTTGGTGCGGGAGAGGCAGTTCTTC. Its translation: CASSLVRERQFF. This chain links TRBV27 with TRBJ2-1, with TRBD2 matching over 7 bases. V gave up 3 bases and J gave up 12 bases; unmatched junction bases: 5. Germline V gives CDR1 MNHEY, CDR2 SMNVEV (reference sequence). This CDR3 contains 12 residues.

The chain has TRBV5-4 and TRBJ1-2; TRBD1 agrees at 9 bases. Germline V lookup: CDR1 SGHNT, CDR2 YYREEE (reference sequence). Trimming removed 4 bases from V and 8 bases from J; junction bases left unmatched: 9. CDR3 length: 14 amino acids. CDR3 DNA sequence: TGTGCCAGCAGCCAAGGGACAGGGAGATTCGGCTACACCTTC. It translates to CASSQGTGRFGYTF.

This clone was observed a handful of times. Here the CDR3 DNA reads TGTGCCAGCTGGTGGGCTGCTAGCACAGATACGCAGTATTTT. As protein: CASWWAASTDTQYF. The chain couples TRBV2 to TRBJ2-3; D remains ambiguous. CDR3 length: 14 amino acids. V lost 8 bases to trimming and J lost 0 bases, with 12 bases between them. Germline V gene lookup returns CDR1 SNHLY and CDR2 FYNNEI. Looking up the rest from reference TRBV2 and TRBJ2-3 gives the full variable domain: EPEVTQTPSHQVTQMGQEVILRCVPISNHLYFYWYRQILGQKVEFLVSFYNNEISEKSEIFDDQFSVERPDGSNFTLKIRSTKLEDSAMYFCASWWAASTDTQYFGPGTRLTVL.